The next 18 T cell receptor beta chains were all read from a single sample in a study of shared clonotypes between healthy human individuals. Selected positively for CCR7 and CD45RO-negative, naive CD8 cells excluded terminally differentiated effector memory CD45RA+ cells. The repertoire was sequenced with immunoSEQ multiplex PCR; TCRdb's copy has only in-frame clones and lacks some. The sample comprises hundreds of thousands of clones, roughly 96% of which are singletons, and 0.11% rests with the top ten. The sequenced sample was naive CD8+ T cells sorted from blood. The receptor set was obtained from a woman younger than 45 in good health.

The chain recombines TRBV7-9 with TRBJ1-2, with no clear D. Deletions cut 3 bases from V and 7 bases from J, with 18 bases between. Germline V gene data show CDR1 as SEHNR and CDR2 as FQNEAQ (reference sequence). The length of the CDR3 is 15 residues. CDR3 in amino acids: CASSFTRGEGSGYTF. The DNA of the CDR3 is TGTGCCAGCAGCTTCACTCGGGGTGAAGGGAGTGGCTACACCTTC.

About this clone itself: This sample also contains other DNA sequences that code for the same CDR3. The chain joins TRBV27 to TRBJ2-7; D is tentatively TRBD1 or TRBD2 (6 bases each). CDR3 length equals 16 residues. The V and J ends lost 3 bases and 0 bases respectively, with 15 bases between them. In germline, CDR1 is MNHEY, CDR2 SMNVEV (reference sequence). CDR3 loop: CASSLLGGGPSYEQYF. The DNA of the CDR3 is TGTGCCAGCAGTTTGTTAGGGGGAGGCCCCTCCTACGAGCAGTACTTC.

The chain employs TRBV2 and TRBJ1-5; 12 nucleotides align to TRBD1. V dropped 7 bases and J dropped 3; count of bases not matched to a gene: 7. Germline assignment: CDR1 SNHLY and CDR2 FYNNEI. The CDR3 length is 16 residues. In DNA, the CDR3 is TGTGCCAGCACCGAGGGGACAGGGGGCCTCAATCAGCCCCAGCATTTT. It codes for CASTEGTGGLNQPQHF. Variable domain in full (rest from reference TRBV2 and TRBJ1-5): EPEVTQTPSHQVTQMGQEVILRCVPISNHLYFYWYRQILGQKVEFLVSFYNNEISEKSEIFDDQFSVERPDGSNFTLKIRSTKLEDSAMYFCASTEGTGGLNQPQHFGDGTRLSIL.

The chain recombines TRBV19 with TRBJ2-7; no clear D. Deletions cut 1 base from V and 4 bases from J, with 17 bases between. CDR3 length equals 16 residues. Germline CDR1 reads LNHDA; CDR2 reads SQIVND (reference sequence). The CDR3 DNA is TGTGCCAGTAGTATAGCCCGCGGATCACCTGCGTACGAGCAGTACTTC. Its protein product is CASSIARGSPAYEQYF.

The chain is built from TRBV5-1 and TRBJ2-1; the match to TRBD2 covers 8 bases. CDR3 length equals 13 residues. Germline CDR1 is SGHRS and CDR2 is YFSETQ. V trimming: 7 bases; J trimming: 7 bases; junction bases outside the gene matches: 7. The CDR3 loop reads CASALSGGNEQFF. The DNA of the CDR3 is TGCGCCAGCGCCCTGTCGGGGGGGAATGAGCAGTTCTTC.

The chain has TRBV7-6 and TRBJ2-7, with D possibly TRBD1 on 6 matching bases. The CDR3 sequence is 18 residues long. Germline CDR1 SGHVS, CDR2 FNYEAQ. V was clipped by 4 bases and J by 0 bases, with 22 bases between them. CDR3 protein: CASSSRYMDSHYSYEQYF. CDR3 bases: TGTGCCAGCAGCTCCCGCTATATGGACAGCCACTACTCCTACGAGCAGTACTTC.

J is TRBJ1-2 and V is TRBV7-9, with 9 bases fitting TRBD1. With 6 bases clipped from V and 8 bases from J, the junction kept 7 bases outside the gene matches. The CDR3 spans 13 residues. Germline assignment: CDR1 SEHNR and CDR2 FQNEAQ (reference sequence). The DNA of the CDR3 is TGTGCCAGCAGTCCCGGGACAGGGAACGGCTACACCTTC. As protein: CASSPGTGNGYTF. Together with reference TRBV7-9 and TRBJ1-2, the CDR3 gives the full variable domain: DTGVSQNPRHKITKRGQNVTFRCDPISEHNRLYWYRQTLGQGPEFLTYFQNEAQLEKSRLLSDRFSAERPKGSFSTLEIQRTEQGDSAMYLCASSPGTGNGYTFGSGTRLTVV.

The CDR3 spells CASSWDRGPYEQYF. The CDR3 bases are TGTGCCAGCAGCTGGGACAGGGGCCCCTACGAGCAGTACTTC. The rearrangement joins TRBV7-9 to TRBJ2-7, with TRBD1 identical over 10 bases. The junction had 2 bases not matched to a gene; V was cut back by 4 bases and J by 2 bases. Germline CDR1 and CDR2: SEHNR and FQNEAQ (reference sequence). This CDR3 comprises 14 residues.

The chain joins TRBV7-9 to TRBJ2-6, with D possibly TRBD2 on 6 matching bases. CDR1 SEHNR and CDR2 FQNEAQ come from the germline V gene (reference sequence). The germline V and J ends were trimmed by 5 bases and 2 bases, with 16 bases remaining between them. This CDR3 is 17 amino acids long. CDR3 nucleotide sequence: TGTGCCAGCAGCCCCGCCTCCGGGGGAACTGGGGCCAACGTCCTGACTTTC. Translation gives CASSPASGGTGANVLTF.

The chain links TRBV28 to TRBJ2-7; TRBD1 agrees at 9 bases. This CDR3 comprises 17 residues. Trimming removed 6 bases from V and 2 bases from J; junction bases left unmatched: 14. Germline V gene data show CDR1 as MDHEN and CDR2 as SYDVKM. CDR3 bases: TGTGCCAGCAGCCGCGACAGGGGGGGTGGTGCGACCTACGAGCAGTACTTC. This encodes CASSRDRGGGATYEQYF. The full variable domain, completed using reference TRBV28 and TRBJ2-7, is DVKVTQSSRYLVKRTGEKVFLECVQDMDHENMFWYRQDPGLGLRLIYFSYDVKMKEKGDIPEGYSVSREKKERFSLILESASTNQTSMYLCASSRDRGGGATYEQYFGPGTRLTVT.

The chain joins TRBV4-1 to TRBJ2-7, with D perhaps matching TRBD1 or TRBD2 (5 bases each). Per germline, CDR1 MGHRA and CDR2 YSYEKL. V lost 4 bases and J lost 4, with 11 bases in between. The CDR3 runs 13 residues. As DNA, the CDR3 is TGCGCCAGCAGCCCCTGGGACGGTTACGAGCAGTACTTC. Translation gives CASSPWDGYEQYF.

The J gene is TRBJ2-7, the V gene TRBV2; D not certain. In germline, CDR1 is SNHLY, CDR2 FYNNEI. CDR3 length: 13 amino acids. V lost 7 bases and J lost 1, with 11 bases in between. The DNA of the CDR3 is TGTGCCAGCATTTCCGAGAATTCCTACGAGCAGTACTTC. Translation gives CASISENSYEQYF.

The chain links TRBV27 to TRBJ1-5, with D possibly being TRBD1 (5 bases). This CDR3 is built from 15 residues. The germline CDR1 and CDR2 sequences are MNHEY and SMNVEV (reference sequence). Trimming took off 6 bases at V and 0 bases at J, with 12 bases between the two ends. The CDR3 DNA sequence: TGTGCCAGCAGCCAGGGCCCCGGTAGCAATCAGCCCCAGCATTTT. Translating gives CASSQGPGSNQPQHF.

This clone showed up just once. The genes are TRBV6-5 and TRBJ2-7; D remains ambiguous. V was clipped by 4 bases and J by 4 bases, with 11 bases between them. The CDR3 is made up of 13 amino acids. Germline CDR1 and CDR2: MNHEY and SVGAGI. CDR3 nucleotides: TGTGCCAGCAGTTCCACCCCTTGGTACGAGCAGTACTTC. This gives the protein CASSSTPWYEQYF.

The chain has TRBV2 and TRBJ1-1; D might be TRBD1 (6 bases). CDR1 SNHLY and CDR2 FYNNEI come from the germline V gene. CDR3 size: 18 residues. V lost 0 bases to trimming and J lost 0 bases, with 17 bases between them. CDR3 sequence reads: CASSEARTDTYMNTEAFF. The CDR3 nucleotides are TGTGCCAGCAGTGAAGCAAGGACAGATACCTACATGAACACTGAAGCTTTCTTT.

The J gene is TRBJ2-7, the V gene TRBV6-5; 7 bases line up with TRBD1. There are 14 residues in the CDR3. Losses at the gene ends were 6 bases for V and 2 bases for J; bases not matched to a gene: 7. The germline V gene encodes CDR1 MNHEY and CDR2 SVGAGI. The CDR3 is CASRGQALTYEQYF. The CDR3 DNA sequence: TGTGCCAGCAGAGGACAGGCACTAACCTACGAGCAGTACTTC.

The CDR3 coding sequence is TGTGCCAGCAGCGTAGAACCTACACCGCTCCATGCTTTCTTT. This sequence encodes CASSVEPTPLHAFF. The genes are TRBV9 and TRBJ1-1; D remains unclear. The CDR3 extends over 14 amino acids. Germline V gene sequence: CDR1 SGDLS, CDR2 YYNGEE. Trimming removed 0 bases at V and 11 bases at J, with 17 bases between.

V gene TRBV5-1 combines with J gene TRBJ2-2, with TRBD2 as a possible D gene (5 bases). CDR3 size: 15 residues. Germline V gene sequence: CDR1 SGHRS, CDR2 YFSETQ. Trimming removed 6 bases at V and 1 base at J, with 13 bases between. CDR3 sequence (DNA): TGCGCCAGCACCGGTATGAGGGAGAACACCGGGGAGCTGTTTTTT. Translating gives CASTGMRENTGELFF. The full variable domain, its missing parts supplied by reference TRBV5-1 and TRBJ2-2, is KAGVTQTPRYLIKTRGQQVTLSCSPISGHRSVSWYQQTPGQGLQFLFEYFSETQRNKGNFPGRFSGRQFSNSRSEMNVSTLELGDSALYLCASTGMRENTGELFFGEGSRLTVL.